The 18 T cell receptor beta chains below were found in one sample sequenced in a study of CD8 T cells in ankylosing spondylitis. TCRdb itself ran the 5' RACE reads through MiXCR, one entry per CDR3 protein. The repertoire has roughly 190,000 distinct CDR3 sequences, around 13% of them found once; the top ten carry about 17%. Sequencing was performed on blood, either unsorted or a sorted T cell fraction (not recorded which). The receptors originated from a male donor with ankylosing spondylitis or in good health (not recorded which).

The V call is TRBV20-1, the J call TRBJ2-2, with D perhaps assigned TRBD1 or TRBD2 (5 bases each). Germline CDR1 and CDR2: DFQATT and SNEGSKA (reference sequence). This CDR3 region has 16 residues. Deletions cut 0 bases from V and 6 bases from J, with 17 bases between. CDR3 loop: CSARDRDPRRAGELFF. The DNA of the CDR3 is TGCAGTGCTAGAGATCGGGACCCACGAAGGGCCGGGGAGCTGTTTTTT.

The chain carries TRBV5-8 and TRBJ1-2, with D perhaps matching TRBD1 (5 bases). CDR1 and CDR2 from the germline V gene are SGHTS and YDEGEE. Trimming stripped 0 bases from V and 8 bases from J, with 17 bases between. CDR3 size: 15 residues. The chain's CDR3 is CASSLVPPGMSGYTF. The DNA of the CDR3 is TGTGCCAGCAGCTTGGTCCCGCCAGGGATGAGCGGCTACACCTTC. The variable domain in full, completed from reference TRBV5-8 and TRBJ1-2, reads EAGVTQSPTHLIKTRGQQATLRCSPISGHTSVYWYQQALGLGLQFLLWYDEGEERNRGNFPPRFSGRQFPNYSSELNVNALELEDSALYLCASSLVPPGMSGYTFGSGTRLTVV.

This clonotype was picked up many times. V gene TRBV2 combines with J gene TRBJ2-1; D might be TRBD1 or TRBD2, each matching 5 bases. The ends were cut back, 3 bases at V and 0 bases at J, with 12 bases in the middle. Germline CDR1 reads SNHLY; CDR2 reads FYNNEI. CDR3 length: 16 residues. The CDR3 here is CASSEVGTASYNEQFF. The DNA of the CDR3 is TGTGCCAGCAGTGAGGTCGGGACGGCCTCCTACAATGAGCAGTTCTTC. Full variable domain (remainder filled in from reference TRBV2 and TRBJ2-1): EPEVTQTPSHQVTQMGQEVILRCVPISNHLYFYWYRQILGQKVEFLVSFYNNEISEKSEIFDDQFSVERPDGSNFTLKIRSTKLEDSAMYFCASSEVGTASYNEQFFGPGTRLTVL.

This sequence joins TRBV6-5 and TRBJ1-1; unclear D gene. The V and J ends lost 0 bases and 5 bases respectively, with 13 bases between them. The CDR3 is 15 residues long. Germline V gene data show CDR1 as MNHEY and CDR2 as SVGAGI. The CDR3 protein is CASSYSWTSGTEAFF. CDR3 DNA sequence: TGTGCCAGCAGTTACTCGTGGACCTCGGGTACTGAAGCTTTCTTT.

This clonotype was picked up a small number of times. The genes are TRBV25-1 and TRBJ2-1; D gene unclear. Trimming stripped 5 bases from V and 4 bases from J, with 9 bases between. Per germline, CDR1 MGHDK and CDR2 SYGVNS. The CDR3 covers 13 residues. CDR3 protein: CASSPSRYNEQFF. DNA for the CDR3: TGTGCCAGCAGTCCAAGTCGGTACAATGAGCAGTTCTTC.

This clonotype came up many times. The chain couples TRBV5-1 to TRBJ2-1; the match to TRBD2 covers 11 bases. Germline CDR1 SGHRS, CDR2 YFSETQ. CDR3 length: 19 amino acids. V shed 3 bases and J 0 bases; nucleotides not matched to a gene: 11. As DNA, the CDR3 is TGCGCCAGCAGCTCCCGGACTAGCGGGCTCTATAGCTCCTACAATGAGCAGTTCTTC. Translating it yields CASSSRTSGLYSSYNEQFF.

This clonotype was detected many times. The rearrangement links TRBV5-1 to TRBJ1-1, with D perhaps matching TRBD1 (6 bases). CDR1 and CDR2 from the germline V gene are SGHRS and YFSETQ. V was cut by 3 bases and J by 0 bases, with 12 bases left in between. The CDR3 is made up of 15 amino acids. The CDR3 DNA sequence: TGCGCCAGCAGCTCACTTCAGGGGTTGAACACTGAAGCTTTCTTT. Its translation is CASSSLQGLNTEAFF.

This chain joins TRBV5-1 and TRBJ2-1, with 7 nucleotides matching TRBD2. The CDR3 has 12 amino acids. The V gene's germline CDR1 is SGHRS and CDR2 YFSETQ. The V and J ends lost 1 base and 10 bases, in that order; junction bases with no gene match: 2. For the CDR3, the DNA is TGCGCCAGCAGCTTGCCGGGGGGAGAGCAGTTCTTC. Residues: CASSLPGGEQFF.

This clonotype showed up just a few times. The genes are TRBV3-1 and TRBJ2-7; D not resolved. Germline V lookup: CDR1 LGHDT, CDR2 YNNKEL (reference sequence). V was cut by 2 bases and J by 3 bases, with 8 bases left in between. CDR3 length equals 13 residues. The CDR3 bases are TGTGCCAGCAGCCAATGGCGAGGCTACGAGCAGTACTTC. It specifies CASSQWRGYEQYF.

This clonotype was observed a few times. V gene TRBV27 combines with J gene TRBJ2-1; maybe TRBD2 (5 bases). The CDR3 contains 13 residues. Germline V gives CDR1 MNHEY, CDR2 SMNVEV (reference sequence). V was pared by 4 bases and J by 8 bases, with 12 bases between. The chain's CDR3 is CASSYGLSDEQFF. CDR3 sequence (DNA): TGTGCCAGCAGTTACGGACTTTCGGATGAGCAGTTCTTC.

The chain couples TRBV27 to TRBJ2-7; TRBD1 matches 7 bases. Germline V lookup: CDR1 MNHEY, CDR2 SMNVEV (reference sequence). J lost 4 bases, V lost 5 bases, and 8 bases had no gene match. The CDR3 sequence is 14 residues long. The CDR3 sequence: CASSPRDSWYEQYF. The CDR3 DNA reads as TGTGCCAGCAGTCCCCGGGACAGCTGGTACGAGCAGTACTTC.

This clonotype has just a few counts. The genes are TRBV2 and TRBJ2-3, with D possibly matching TRBD1 (6 bases). Deletions cut 6 bases from V and 1 base from J, with 14 bases between. This CDR3 contains 15 residues. Germline V gene data show CDR1 as SNHLY and CDR2 as FYNNEI. For the CDR3, the DNA is TGTGCCAGCAGCCTGACAGGACCCGGCACAGATACGCAGTATTTT. It translates to CASSLTGPGTDTQYF. Using reference TRBV2 and TRBJ2-3 for the parts outside the CDR3, the full variable domain is EPEVTQTPSHQVTQMGQEVILRCVPISNHLYFYWYRQILGQKVEFLVSFYNNEISEKSEIFDDQFSVERPDGSNFTLKIRSTKLEDSAMYFCASSLTGPGTDTQYFGPGTRLTVL.

This clonotype was seen ten or more times. This CDR3 is CAGPGTPVGSGMVGVEQFF. DNA of the CDR3: TGTGCCGGCCCCGGGACCCCCGTTGGTAGCGGGATGGTAGGGGTTGAGCAGTTCTTC. The V call is TRBV2, the J call TRBJ2-1; TRBD2 aligns across 8 bases. The germline CDR1 and CDR2 sequences are SNHLY and FYNNEI. The CDR3 extends over 19 amino acids. V trimming: 11 bases; J trimming: 9 bases; junction bases outside the gene matches: 30.

This clonotype appeared a few times. This chain connects TRBV18 to TRBJ1-5; no firm D call. This CDR3 region has 12 residues. Per germline, CDR1 KGHSH and CDR2 LQKENI. The germline V and J ends were trimmed by 5 bases and 5 bases, with 7 bases remaining between them. The CDR3 sequence is CASSATDQPQHF. The CDR3 nucleotides read TGTGCCAGCTCAGCCACAGATCAGCCCCAGCATTTT.

There are a few counts of this clonotype. The V and J genes are TRBV11-2 and TRBJ2-7; TRBD2 might be the D (5 bases). Germline values: CDR1 SGHAT, CDR2 FQNNGV. The CDR3 spans 14 residues. V lost 3 bases to trimming and J lost 9 bases, with 18 bases between them. The CDR3 sequence: CASSLESYKEGQYF. CDR3 in DNA: TGTGCCAGCAGCTTGGAATCCTACAAAGAGGGGCAGTACTTC.

The chain links TRBV15 to TRBJ1-6, with D possibly being TRBD1 (6 bases). CDR1 and CDR2 (germline): LNHNV, YYDKDF (reference sequence). The CDR3 is made up of 13 amino acids. V was trimmed by 8 bases and J by 9 bases, leaving 14 bases between them. CDR3 loop: CATRGQGSSPLHF. The CDR3 nucleotides are TGTGCCACCCGCGGGCAGGGGAGTTCACCCCTCCACTTT.

V is TRBV28 and J is TRBJ2-7; 8 nucleotides agree with TRBD1. J gave up 2 bases and V 6 bases, and 6 bases lay outside the gene matches. Germline V lookup: CDR1 MDHEN, CDR2 SYDVKM. The CDR3 runs 14 residues. This CDR3 reads CASRVGTGPYEQYF. The DNA for the CDR3 is TGTGCCAGCAGAGTCGGGACAGGACCCTACGAGCAGTACTTC.

Comment on this clonotype: A much bigger clone sits one base away, suggesting this may be a read error. CDR3 bases: TGCGGCGTTACCCAAGGGCTAGCGGGAAAGAATGAGCAGTTCTTC. Translating gives CGVTQGLAGKNEQFF. The rearrangement joins TRBV29-1 to TRBJ2-1; TRBD2 aligns across 9 bases. The CDR3 is 15 residues long. CDR1 and CDR2 (germline): SQVTM, ANQGSEA.